The clone carrying this T cell receptor beta chain was seen just once. Original methodology: Scientists estimated how many nucleated cells there were by amplifying reference gene primers. Produced via immunoSEQ multiplex PCR; TCRdb's table is partial and in-frame only. V and J calls and clone size are as listed in that table; D and trimming were resolved from the DNA. The sample lists some 80,000 clones; about 86% were seen once. This sample was included in a study of blood T cell repertoires in COVID-19. Study information: PBMCs, B-cell-depleted T cells, or T cells provided the cDNA or gDNA that made up the material.

Germline V CDR1 and CDR2: ENHRY, SYGVKD. The CDR3 extends over 12 amino acids. V gave up 3 bases and J gave up 10 bases, with 12 bases separating them. Material for sequencing was peripheral blood. The origin of this receptor is a man older than 75 with acute or convalescent COVID-19. This chain joins TRBV10-3 and TRBJ1-1, with D hard to call. In DNA form, the CDR3 reads TGTGCCATCAGTGACAACTCCGAACGAGCTTTCTTT. Amino acid sequence: CAISDNSERAFF.